A single sample gave rise to the 21 T cell receptor beta chains below, sequenced in a study of a mutant IDH1 vaccine in newly diagnosed glioma. The time point here: week 23, last vaccination. Doses consisted of 300 ug of mutant IDH1 20-mer peptide each, paired with topical imiquimod. Their recognized antigens are unknown. Libraries were prepared by immunoSEQ multiplex PCR; TCRdb keeps only in-frame clonotypes and omits some of them. This sample yields 40,000 to 50,000 clones, of which about 80% are seen a single time; around 5.3% belongs to the top ten. The sequences come from PBMCs, collected from a glioma patient whose treatment included an IDH1 peptide vaccine. Receptors were obtained from a man aged 50-60 years with glioma.

This clone has more than one count but fewer than ten. The gene calls are TRBV15 and TRBJ2-7, with D possibly matching TRBD2 (5 bases). The CDR3 is 13 amino acids. V lost 3 bases and J 3 bases, leaving 9 bases between the germline ends. The V gene's germline CDR1 is LNHNV and CDR2 YYDKDF (reference sequence). The CDR3 spells CATSRDSDYEQYF. CDR3 nucleotide sequence: TGTGCCACCAGCAGGGACTCTGACTACGAGCAGTACTTC.

The V gene is TRBV6-4, the J gene TRBJ1-1; weak D call: TRBD1 (5 bases). The CDR3 is made up of 14 amino acids. Germline CDR1 MRHNA, CDR2 SNTAGT. Between the trimmed V and J ends, which lost 6 bases and 3 bases, there was a span of 14 bases. CDR3 DNA sequence: TGTGCCAGCAGCGAGACGACAGACCACACTGAAGCTTTCTTT. This translates into CASSETTDHTEAFF.

This chain uses TRBV2 with TRBJ1-2; TRBD1 matches at 9 bases. Germline-derived CDR1 and CDR2 are SNHLY and FYNNEI. The CDR3 totals 14 residues. Trimming cost V 8 bases and J 7 bases; bases outside gene matches: 11. The CDR3 sequence is CASLLGQGSGGYTF. In nucleotides, the CDR3 is TGTGCCAGCTTGCTGGGACAGGGAAGCGGTGGCTACACCTTC.

The gene calls are TRBV4-1 and TRBJ1-2, with 7 bases identical to TRBD1. The length of the CDR3 is 18 residues. Losses at the gene ends were 4 bases for V and 2 bases for J; bases not matched to a gene: 16. CDR1 MGHRA and CDR2 YSYEKL come from the germline V gene. Here the CDR3 DNA reads TGCGCCAGCAGCCTACAATACCCGGACAGGCGGGGGAACTATGGCTACACCTTC. This codes for CASSLQYPDRRGNYGYTF.

The V and J genes are TRBV27 and TRBJ2-7, with no clear D. The CDR3 contains 13 residues. V was pared by 6 bases and J by 2 bases, with 11 bases between. The germline gives CDR1 MNHEY, CDR2 SMNVEV (reference sequence). The CDR3 here is CASSTDGPYEQYF. CDR3 nucleotide sequence: TGTGCCAGCAGCACGGACGGTCCCTACGAGCAGTACTTC.

V gene TRBV5-1 combines with J gene TRBJ1-6; 10 bases fit TRBD1. Trimming took 5 bases from V and 7 from J; bases not matched to a gene: 6. The CDR3 is 15 residues long. The germline V gene has CDR1 SGHRS and CDR2 YFSETQ. The CDR3 nucleotides read TGCGCCAGCAGAAGCGGACAGGGGGAGAATTCACCCCTCCACTTT. Its translation: CASRSGQGENSPLHF.

This clone was detected only a few times. The chain employs TRBV6-6 and TRBJ1-6; weak D call: TRBD1 (6 bases). The length of the CDR3 is 14 residues. V lost 5 bases, J lost 7 bases, and 12 bases lay in between. The germline V gene has CDR1 MNHNY and CDR2 SVGAGI (reference sequence). The CDR3 DNA follows: TGTGCCAGCAGTACCGACAGGTTCAATTCACCCCTCCACTTT. Amino acid sequence: CASSTDRFNSPLHF.

The chain couples TRBV9 to TRBJ1-1; no reliable D call. This CDR3 contains 14 residues. Germline assignment: CDR1 SGDLS and CDR2 YYNGEE. V lost 0 bases and J lost 3, with 9 bases in between. The CDR3 spells CASSVVSTDTEAFF. CDR3 nucleotide sequence: TGTGCCAGCAGCGTAGTATCGACGGACACTGAAGCTTTCTTT.

Here the CDR3 DNA reads TGCAGCGTTGTGCGGGATACGCAGTATTTT. Translated, it gives CSVVRDTQYF. The rearrangement uses TRBV29-1 and TRBJ2-3; D unresolved. V shed 4 bases and J shed 6 bases, with 5 bases lying between them. The CDR3 length is 10 residues. CDR1 is SQVTM, CDR2 ANQGSEA, per germline.

The CDR3 protein is CASSSYYGYTF. CDR3 DNA: TGTGCCAGCAGTTCGTACTATGGCTACACCTTC. The chain joins TRBV2 to TRBJ1-2; D is undetermined. Per the germline V gene, CDR1 is SNHLY and CDR2 is FYNNEI. There are 11 residues in the CDR3. The ends were cut back, 5 bases at V and 3 bases at J, with 4 bases in the middle.

This chain uses TRBV30 with TRBJ1-5; the D gene is possibly TRBD1 (5 bases). Germline loops: CDR1 GTSNPN, CDR2 SVGIG (reference sequence). V was clipped by 2 bases and J by 6 bases, with 8 bases between them. The CDR3 covers 12 residues. CDR3 protein: CAWSSRAQPQHF. CDR3 in DNA: TGTGCCTGGAGTTCCAGGGCTCAGCCCCAGCATTTT.

This rearrangement joins TRBV9 to TRBJ2-2; the match to TRBD2 covers 7 bases. Germline CDR1 is SGDLS and CDR2 is YYNGEE. The V segment lost 4 bases and the J segment 4 bases; nucleotides outside the gene matches: 1. The CDR3 loop spans 13 amino acids. Written as DNA, the CDR3 is TGTGCCAGCAGCTGGGGGGGCACCGGGGAGCTGTTTTTT. This encodes CASSWGGTGELFF.

This sequence joins TRBV18 and TRBJ2-1; maybe TRBD2 (6 bases). CDR3 length: 16 residues. From germline, CDR1 is KGHSH and CDR2 LQKENI. With 3 bases removed from V and 2 bases from J, the gap between germline ends came to 14 bases. The CDR3 reads CASSPGSQGAYNEQFF. For the CDR3, the DNA is TGTGCCAGCTCACCCGGGAGTCAGGGAGCCTACAATGAGCAGTTCTTC.

This clone was detected once. The rearrangement joins TRBV6-6 to TRBJ1-6; 8 bases match TRBD1. Germline CDR1 and CDR2: MNHNY and SVGAGI (reference sequence). The CDR3 contains 15 residues. J gave up 5 bases and V 8 bases, and 8 bases lay outside the gene matches. The chain's CDR3 is CASDPGGADNSPLHF. The CDR3 bases are TGTGCCAGCGACCCAGGGGGCGCGGATAATTCACCCCTCCACTTT.

The chain uses TRBV9 and TRBJ2-7, with D perhaps matching TRBD1 (6 bases). Per germline, CDR1 SGDLS and CDR2 YYNGEE. The CDR3 covers 15 residues. V lost 7 bases to trimming and J lost 0 bases, with 17 bases between them. CDR3: CASSSGTLSSYEQYF. DNA for the CDR3: TGTGCCAGCTCTTCCGGGACACTCAGCTCCTACGAGCAGTACTTC.

The chain combines TRBV19 with TRBJ1-2, with unresolved D. Germline V CDR1 and CDR2: LNHDA, SQIVND (reference sequence). Between the trimmed V and J ends, which lost 10 bases and 1 base, there was a span of 7 bases. This CDR3 is 11 amino acids long. CDR3 coding DNA: TGTGCCACGGCTCTTAACTATGGCTACACCTTC. Translating gives CATALNYGYTF.

This chain joins TRBV7-2 and TRBJ2-5, with 16 positions matching TRBD2. The CDR3 extends over 18 amino acids. J gave up 0 bases and V 5 bases, and 6 bases lay outside the gene matches. Germline values: CDR1 SGHTA, CDR2 FQGNSA. CDR3 protein: CASSPGLAGGRNQETQYF. CDR3 nucleotide sequence: TGTGCCAGCAGCCCGGGACTAGCGGGGGGGCGCAACCAAGAGACCCAGTACTTC.

This clone was picked up a small number of times. The chain employs TRBV30 and TRBJ2-3, with D unresolved. The length of the CDR3 is 13 residues. V gave up 4 bases and J gave up 4 bases, with 12 bases separating them. Germline assignment: CDR1 GTSNPN and CDR2 SVGIG (reference sequence). CDR3 DNA: TGTGCCTGGATAGGGTATCGGTCAGATACGCAGTATTTT. It encodes CAWIGYRSDTQYF.

The chain carries TRBV19 and TRBJ2-6; D is unclear. The CDR3 runs 14 residues. The V gene lost 6 bases and the J gene lost 0 bases, with 6 bases spanning the gap. CDR1 is LNHDA and CDR2 is SQIVND in the germline V gene (reference sequence). CDR3 in DNA: TGTGCCAGTAGCCGTAGCTCTGGGGCCAACGTCCTGACTTTC. Its translation: CASSRSSGANVLTF.

The chain links TRBV7-2 to TRBJ2-7; 9 positions match TRBD1. Germline-derived CDR1 and CDR2 are SGHTA and FQGNSA. V lost 4 bases and J lost 4; bases outside the gene matches: 8. The CDR3 is made up of 15 amino acids. The DNA of the CDR3 is TGTGCCAGCAGCTACACCGGGACAGGGAGGTACGAGCAGTACTTC. It translates to CASSYTGTGRYEQYF.

This chain links TRBV9 with TRBJ2-3; tentatively, D is TRBD1 or TRBD2 (5 bases each). CDR3 length: 12 residues. Germline assignment: CDR1 SGDLS and CDR2 YYNGEE. V was trimmed by 0 bases and J by 10 bases, leaving 9 bases between them. CDR3 coding DNA: TGTGCCAGCAGCGTAGAACGGGGCCCGCAGTATTTT. Amino acids: CASSVERGPQYF. The full variable domain, its missing parts supplied by reference TRBV9 and TRBJ2-3, is DSGVTQTPKHLITATGQRVTLRCSPRSGDLSVYWYQQSLDQGLQFLIQYYNGEERAKGNILERFSAQQFPDLHSELNLSSLELGDSALYFCASSVERGPQYFGPGTRLTVL.